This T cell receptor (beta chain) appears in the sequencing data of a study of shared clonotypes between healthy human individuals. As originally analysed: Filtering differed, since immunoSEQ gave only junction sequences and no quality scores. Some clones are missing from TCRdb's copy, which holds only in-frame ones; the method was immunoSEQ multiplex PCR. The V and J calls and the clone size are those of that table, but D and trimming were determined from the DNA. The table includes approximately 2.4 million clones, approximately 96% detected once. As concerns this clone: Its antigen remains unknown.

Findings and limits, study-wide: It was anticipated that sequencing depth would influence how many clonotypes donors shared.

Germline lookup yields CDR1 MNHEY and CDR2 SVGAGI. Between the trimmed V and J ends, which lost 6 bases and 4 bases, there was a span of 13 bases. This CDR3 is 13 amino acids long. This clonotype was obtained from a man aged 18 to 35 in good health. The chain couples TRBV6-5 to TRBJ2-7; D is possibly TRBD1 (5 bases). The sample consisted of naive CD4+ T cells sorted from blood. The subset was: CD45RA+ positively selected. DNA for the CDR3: TGTGCCAGCAGCCGAAATACAGGTTACGAGCAGTACTTC. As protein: CASSRNTGYEQYF.